This passage covers 15 T cell receptor beta chains from one sample sequenced in a study of T cell changes during pregnancy in multiple sclerosis (dated by TCRdb to the late 2010s). Libraries were constructed by the immunoSEQ multiplex PCR assay. The table comes from immuneACCESS by way of TCRdb, which keeps in-frame sequences with V and J called. Part of the clones is missing from these tables; in studies checked, under half for an unresolved V gene and the rest for unknown reasons. The sample profile shows roughly 80,000 clones; 92% of them were found once. The ten most abundant clones make up roughly 2.5% of the sample. The sequencing used peripheral blood, collected before pregnancy. All receptors come from a female donor with multiple sclerosis, enrolled in a pregnancy study.

The V and J genes are TRBV28 and TRBJ1-3, with TRBD1 as a possible D gene (6 bases). This CDR3 comprises 16 residues. Germline CDR1 is MDHEN and CDR2 is SYDVKM. With 5 bases removed from V and 4 bases from J, the gap between germline ends came to 18 bases. The CDR3 region is CASSLRLLGGGNTIYF. Here the CDR3 DNA reads TGTGCCAGCAGTCTCCGTCTGTTAGGGGGAGGAAACACCATATATTTT.

V gene TRBV7-8 combines with J gene TRBJ2-3; perhaps TRBD2 as D (5 bases). CDR1 SGHVS and CDR2 FQNEAQ come from the germline V gene. Deletions cut 7 bases from V and 5 bases from J, with 10 bases between. The CDR3 runs 12 residues. The CDR3 sequence is CASIGVGDTQYF. The CDR3 coding sequence is TGTGCCAGCATCGGGGTTGGAGATACGCAGTATTTT. The full variable domain, with the rest looked up from reference TRBV7-8 and TRBJ2-3, is GAGVSQSPRYKVAKRGQDVALRCDPISGHVSLFWYQQALGQGPEFLTYFQNEAQLDKSGLPSDRFFAERPEGSVSTLKIQRTQQEDSAVYLCASIGVGDTQYFGPGTRLTVL.

The chain carries TRBV5-4 and TRBJ2-1; D is possibly TRBD1 (5 bases). Germline V lookup: CDR1 SGHNT, CDR2 YYREEE (reference sequence). The length of the CDR3 is 15 residues. Trimming left V 0 bases short and J 6 bases short, with 13 bases between. CDR3 region: CASSLGLGRGNEQFF. The CDR3 nucleotides read TGTGCCAGCAGCTTGGGTCTAGGAAGGGGCAATGAGCAGTTCTTC. Full variable domain (missing parts from reference TRBV5-4 and TRBJ2-1): ETGVTQSPTHLIKTRGQQVTLRCSSQSGHNTVSWYQQALGQGPQFIFQYYREEENGRGNFPPRFSGLQFPNYSSELNVNALELDDSALYLCASSLGLGRGNEQFFGPGTRLTVL.

The J gene is TRBJ1-3, the V gene TRBV15; TRBD1 matches at 7 bases. CDR1 and CDR2 (germline): LNHNV, YYDKDF (reference sequence). The CDR3 is made up of 15 amino acids. V gave up 5 bases and J gave up 3 bases; unmatched junction bases: 7. This CDR3 reads CATSAQQGVGNTIYF. The CDR3 coding sequence is TGTGCCACCAGCGCCCAGCAGGGGGTTGGAAACACCATATATTTT.

The chain employs TRBV4-2 and TRBJ1-1; perhaps TRBD1 as D (5 bases). Trimming shortened V by 4 bases and J by 7 bases, and 19 bases separated the two germline ends. The CDR3 consists of 15 residues. The germline gives CDR1 LGHNA, CDR2 YNFKEQ. Written as DNA, the CDR3 is TGTGCCAGCAGCCTAGCTCAACCGCAGGGAGGTGAAGCTTTCTTT. Protein: CASSLAQPQGGEAFF.

The chain combines TRBV5-6 with TRBJ2-3; possibly TRBD1 for D (5 bases). The CDR3 has 15 amino acids. Deletions cut 0 bases from V and 9 bases from J, with 17 bases between. Germline V gene sequence: CDR1 SGHDT, CDR2 YYEEEE. The CDR3 bases are TGTGCCAGCAGCTTGGCTTTCGTGGGCAGGGTGACGCAGTATTTT. This gives the protein CASSLAFVGRVTQYF.

The chain employs TRBV11-2 and TRBJ1-2; TRBD1 matches at 8 bases. With V trimmed by 0 bases and J by 10 bases, 7 bases remained unmatched. The CDR3 has 14 residues. CDR1 SGHAT and CDR2 FQNNGV come from the germline V gene. In DNA form, the CDR3 reads TGTGCCAGCAGCTTAGAGAGACAGGGGAGATTCTACACCTTC. Translation: CASSLERQGRFYTF.

The rearrangement joins TRBV5-6 to TRBJ2-1, with no clear D. The CDR3 is 11 residues long. The germline gives CDR1 SGHDT, CDR2 YYEEEE. The V end was cut by 4 bases, the J end by 8 bases, with 7 bases between. The CDR3 is CASSAADEQFF. For the CDR3, the DNA is TGTGCCAGCAGCGCGGCCGATGAGCAGTTCTTC.

This rearrangement joins TRBV4-2 to TRBJ1-1, with 8 bases fitting TRBD1. Germline assignment: CDR1 LGHNA and CDR2 YNFKEQ. V lost 3 bases, J lost 7 bases, and 4 bases stayed unmatched. This CDR3 comprises 13 residues. The CDR3 region is CASSHRTGFEAFF. CDR3 bases: TGTGCCAGCAGCCACAGGACAGGGTTTGAAGCTTTCTTT.

The CDR3 DNA reads TGTGCCAGTAGTATCGCGGGTTTTACCTACGAGCAGTACTTC. This codes for CASSIAGFTYEQYF. This rearrangement joins TRBV19 to TRBJ2-7; possibly TRBD2 for D (5 bases). The CDR3 is made up of 14 amino acids. CDR1 and CDR2 from the germline V gene are LNHDA and SQIVND (reference sequence). Trimming cost V 3 bases and J 2 bases, with 11 bases left between them.

The genes are TRBV5-6 and TRBJ2-7; 10 bases align to TRBD1. J was trimmed by 2 bases and V by 0 bases; bases with no gene match: 5. Germline loops: CDR1 SGHDT, CDR2 YYEEEE. This CDR3 has 16 residues. The CDR3, as DNA: TGTGCCAGCAGCTTGGGGGTGGGACAGGGGACCTACGAGCAGTACTTC. This encodes CASSLGVGQGTYEQYF. The whole variable domain, remainder taken from reference TRBV5-6 and TRBJ2-7, is DAGVTQSPTHLIKTRGQQVTLRCSPKSGHDTVSWYQQALGQGPQFIFQYYEEEERQRGNFPDRFSGHQFPNYSSELNVNALLLGDSALYLCASSLGVGQGTYEQYFGPGTRLTVT.

This chain connects TRBV11-2 to TRBJ2-2; D ambiguous. Trimming removed 1 base from V and 6 bases from J, with 12 bases in between. This CDR3 is 15 amino acids long. From germline, CDR1 is SGHAT and CDR2 FQNNGV. The CDR3 sequence is CASSLGVTQSGELFF. Written as DNA, the CDR3 is TGTGCCAGCAGCTTAGGAGTCACCCAATCCGGGGAGCTGTTTTTT.

This chain connects TRBV19 to TRBJ2-7; 14 bases fit TRBD2. The CDR3 spans 18 residues. The V gene's germline CDR1 is LNHDA and CDR2 SQIVND (reference sequence). The J segment lost 1 base and the V segment lost 5 bases, leaving 10 bases of the junction unmatched. The chain's CDR3 is CASSLRLAGGPSSYEQYF. For the CDR3, the DNA is TGTGCCAGTAGTCTCCGACTAGCGGGAGGGCCTTCTTCCTACGAGCAGTACTTC.

The V and J genes are TRBV19 and TRBJ2-2; TRBD2 agrees at 13 bases. The V segment lost 0 bases and the J segment 9 bases; nucleotides outside the gene matches: 4. The V gene's germline CDR1 is LNHDA and CDR2 SQIVND (reference sequence). The CDR3 runs to 16 residues. CDR3 sequence (DNA): TGTGCCAGTAGTATAGAGTCGACTAGCGGGAGGAGGGAGCTGTTTTTT. Translating gives CASSIESTSGRRELFF.

The chain employs TRBV5-1 and TRBJ2-3; 11 bases match TRBD2. V shed 3 bases, J shed 1 base, and the junction held 4 bases outside the gene matches. CDR3 length equals 16 residues. Germline V gene lookup returns CDR1 SGHRS and CDR2 YFSETQ. The CDR3 coding sequence is TGCGCCAGCAGCTCTGGGGGACTAGCGGGCACAGATACGCAGTATTTT. Translating it yields CASSSGGLAGTDTQYF.